This T cell receptor beta chain was observed in a study of T-cell memory formation after mild COVID-19. Study-level findings and limits: Among contracting clones, CD4+ were mainly CM/EM and CD8+ enriched in EMRA.

The CDR3 consists of 16 residues. The V gene lost 6 bases and the J gene lost 2 bases, with 14 bases spanning the gap. Germline CDR1 is LNHNV and CDR2 is YYDKDF (reference sequence). The authors produced TCR alpha and TCR beta cDNA libraries with sample barcodes and UMIs by 5'RACE using constant-segment primers. Each CDR3 protein gets one entry after TCRdb re-called the 5' RACE reads with MiXCR. The sample shows 280,000 or so distinct CDR3 sequences, roughly 17% of them seen only once. As for this clonotype: Its antigen is still unknown.

The TCR was taken from a man aged 18 to 30 who had mild COVID-19 (a few samples of this study predate the infection). Cell type and time point are not known. The sequenced material came from PBMCs or a T cell subset sorted from them (not recorded which). This sequence joins TRBV15 and TRBJ2-6; D not resolved. The CDR3 coding sequence is TGTGCCACCAGTTTCCAGCTGCTCCCTGGGGCCAACGTCCTGACTTTC. This encodes CATSFQLLPGANVLTF.